This T cell receptor beta chain is from a study of blood T cell repertoires in COVID-19. V dropped 5 bases and J dropped 4; count of bases not matched to a gene: 4. In germline, CDR1 is SGHTA, CDR2 FQGTGA. The CDR3 spans 14 residues. Method: immunoSEQ multiplex PCR; TCRdb's copy keeps in-frame clones and lacks some. The sample has 110,000 to 150,000 clones; roughly 89% are singletons. Sequenced material: PBMCs or T cells enriched from blood (not recorded which). The receptor comes from a man between 50 and 59 years old who had recovered from COVID-19. The chain joins TRBV7-3 to TRBJ2-5, with 10 positions matching TRBD2. The CDR3, as DNA: TGTGCCAGCAGCCCAAGCGGGAGGGGAGAGACCCAGTACTTC. Translated, it gives CASSPSGRGETQYF.